The 27 T cell receptor beta chains below all came from one sample that was sequenced in a study of cytomegalovirus exposure and HLA in healthy donors. PCR primers comprised 60 Vbeta and 13 Jbeta primers. Libraries were prepared by immunoSEQ multiplex PCR; TCRdb keeps only in-frame clonotypes and omits some of them. Found here are approximately 160,000 clones, about four fifths of them singletons; the top ten hold less than 9%. Sequenced material: PBMCs. All receptors derive from a man aged 25 to 40 in good health and CMV-seropositive.

There are a few counts of this clone. The V gene is TRBV19, the J gene TRBJ2-3; D perhaps matches TRBD1 (6 bases). Trimming took 1 base from V and 2 from J, leaving 10 bases between them. The CDR3 is 15 residues long. Germline-derived CDR1 and CDR2 are LNHDA and SQIVND (reference sequence). The CDR3 bases are TGTGCCAGTAGTATAGGGTACAGGGACACAGATACGCAGTATTTT. Translating it yields CASSIGYRDTDTQYF.

The J gene is TRBJ1-5, the V gene TRBV4-2; the match to TRBD1 covers 11 bases. There are 15 residues in the CDR3. V was pared by 4 bases and J by 7 bases, with 6 bases of the junction left unmatched. The germline V gene encodes CDR1 LGHNA and CDR2 YNFKEQ. This CDR3 reads CASSLGQGARQPQHF. DNA for the CDR3: TGTGCCAGCAGCCTCGGACAGGGGGCCAGGCAGCCCCAGCATTTT.

The V gene is TRBV6-5, the J gene TRBJ1-5; D is unclear. Trimming pared 6 bases from V and 3 bases from J, leaving 15 bases between. CDR1 and CDR2 from the germline V gene are MNHEY and SVGAGI. This CDR3 contains 15 residues. The CDR3 region has the DNA TGTGCCAGCAGCCCGCAAGAGGGAAACAATCAGCCCCAGCATTTT. It codes for CASSPQEGNNQPQHF.

This chain uses TRBV9 with TRBJ1-2; unclear D gene. The V gene's germline CDR1 is SGDLS and CDR2 YYNGEE. Trimming pared 4 bases from V and 4 bases from J, leaving 14 bases between. The length of the CDR3 is 14 residues. The CDR3 sequence: CASSPGRAGYGYTF. CDR3 coding DNA: TGTGCCAGCAGCCCCGGGAGGGCTGGCTATGGCTACACCTTC.

The V call is TRBV18, the J call TRBJ2-2, with TRBD1 matching over 7 bases. Germline V gives CDR1 KGHSH, CDR2 LQKENI. Germline trimming cut 3 bases from V and 1 base from J; bases unmatched to any gene: 5. The CDR3 loop spans 16 amino acids. CDR3 in DNA: TGTGCCAGCTCACCCCAGAGGACAGGGAACACCGGGGAGCTGTTTTTT. Translating it yields CASSPQRTGNTGELFF.

V and J are TRBV19 and TRBJ2-1; 12 bases match TRBD2. The ends lost 6 bases at V and 3 bases at J; junction bases unmatched: 3. CDR3 size: 15 residues. Germline CDR1 is LNHDA and CDR2 is SQIVND (reference sequence). The CDR3, as DNA: TGTGCCAGTAGGGTACTAGCGGGAGGCTACAATGAGCAGTTCTTC. Translating gives CASRVLAGGYNEQFF. Looking up the rest from reference TRBV19 and TRBJ2-1 gives the full variable domain: DGGITQSPKYLFRKEGQNVTLSCEQNLNHDAMYWYRQDPGQGLRLIYYSQIVNDFQKGDIAEGYSVSREKKESFPLTVTSAQKNPTAFYLCASRVLAGGYNEQFFGPGTRLTVL.

Comments on this clone: A read error may account for a junction end that differs from germline. The chain couples TRBV6-1 to TRBJ1-3; D ambiguous. Germline CDR1 and CDR2: MNHNS and SASEGT. The CDR3 is made up of 12 amino acids. As DNA, the CDR3 is TGTGCCAGCAGAGAAGGGTCGCGCACCATATATTTT. Translated, it gives CASREGSRTIYF.

This clone came up once. The chain joins TRBV4-1 to TRBJ2-7; TRBD2 agrees at 14 bases. The V gene's germline CDR1 is MGHRA and CDR2 YSYEKL. CDR3 length: 19 residues. Losses at the gene ends were 4 bases for V and 0 bases for J; bases not matched to a gene: 11. CDR3 region: CASSRLSGLAGAFSYEQYF. CDR3 coding DNA: TGCGCCAGCAGCCGACTCTCGGGACTAGCGGGAGCCTTCTCCTACGAGCAGTACTTC.

The genes are TRBV9 and TRBJ1-6; perhaps TRBD1 as D (5 bases). The CDR3 runs to 15 residues. V dropped 0 bases and J dropped 6 bases, with 10 bases sitting between them. CDR1 and CDR2 from the germline V gene are SGDLS and YYNGEE. The CDR3 here is CASSVAVQGNSPLHF. For the CDR3, the DNA is TGTGCCAGCAGCGTAGCGGTCCAGGGTAATTCACCCCTCCACTTT. The full variable domain, completed using reference TRBV9 and TRBJ1-6, is DSGVTQTPKHLITATGQRVTLRCSPRSGDLSVYWYQQSLDQGLQFLIQYYNGEERAKGNILERFSAQQFPDLHSELNLSSLELGDSALYFCASSVAVQGNSPLHFGNGTRLTVT.

The sample holds one count of this clone. This sample also contains other DNA sequences that code for the same CDR3. The chain is built from TRBV27 and TRBJ1-5, with D perhaps TRBD1 (5 bases). V was pared by 9 bases and J by 1 base, with 16 bases between. Germline CDR1 reads MNHEY; CDR2 reads SMNVEV (reference sequence). The CDR3 runs to 15 residues. In nucleotides, the CDR3 is TGTGCCAGTAGAAGGACAAGAGTCAGCAATCAGCCCCAGCATTTT. The encoded protein is CASRRTRVSNQPQHF.

The J gene is TRBJ2-7, the V gene TRBV19; TRBD2 is a possible D gene (5 bases). The CDR3 is 15 residues long. CDR1 and CDR2 from the germline V gene are LNHDA and SQIVND (reference sequence). The ends were cut back, 5 bases at V and 6 bases at J, with 20 bases in the middle. For the CDR3, the DNA is TGTGCCAGTAGTGAAGGACTTTGGGTGTTATCCGAGCAGTACTTC. This encodes CASSEGLWVLSEQYF.

The rearrangement links TRBV6-1 to TRBJ2-5; no clear D gene. Germline assignment: CDR1 MNHNS and CDR2 SASEGT. The V and J ends lost 6 bases and 1 base respectively, with 12 bases between them. The CDR3 consists of 14 residues. As DNA, the CDR3 is TGTGCCAGCAGGATGAACGGGTTCCAAGAGACCCAGTACTTC. Amino acids: CASRMNGFQETQYF.

The rearrangement uses TRBV7-3 and TRBJ2-7; TRBD2 is a possible D gene (6 bases). CDR1 SGHTA and CDR2 FQGTGA come from the germline V gene. The CDR3 is 13 residues long. Trimming pared 5 bases from V and 6 bases from J, leaving 14 bases between. The DNA of the CDR3 is TGTGCCAGCAGCGGGGGGACTGGCGGCGAGCAGTACTTC. Translation: CASSGGTGGEQYF.

The DNA of the CDR3 is TGCAGCGTCTTATTTGGGGCCCAAGAGACCCAGTACTTC. This gives the protein CSVLFGAQETQYF. This sequence joins TRBV29-1 and TRBJ2-5, with a possible D match to TRBD1 (5 bases). There are 13 residues in the CDR3. V dropped 6 bases and J dropped 1 base, with 12 bases sitting between them. Germline values: CDR1 SQVTM, CDR2 ANQGSEA. Drawing the rest from reference TRBV29-1 and TRBJ2-5, the complete variable domain is SAVISQKPSRDICQRGTSLTIQCQVDSQVTMMFWYRQQPGQSLTLIATANQGSEATYESGFVIDKFPISRPNLTFSTLTVSNMSPEDSSIYLCSVLFGAQETQYFGPGTRLLVL.

This rearrangement joins TRBV19 to TRBJ1-5, with D possibly matching TRBD1 (5 bases). The ends were cut back, 0 bases at V and 2 bases at J, with 8 bases in the middle. CDR1 and CDR2 from the germline V gene are LNHDA and SQIVND (reference sequence). The CDR3 loop spans 15 amino acids. The CDR3 nucleotides are TGTGCCAGTAGTATAGATGCGGGGGGCAATCAGCCCCAGCATTTT. Translation: CASSIDAGGNQPQHF.

The sample holds one count of this clone. The gene calls are TRBV20-1 and TRBJ2-3, with unresolved D. V was clipped by 0 bases and J by 14 bases, with 12 bases between them. The germline V gene has CDR1 DFQATT and CDR2 SNEGSKA (reference sequence). CDR3 size: 11 residues. The CDR3 bases are TGCAGTGCTAGAGATCGGTTTCCATCGTATTTT. This codes for CSARDRFPSYF.

V and J are TRBV2 and TRBJ2-7; D may be TRBD2 (5 bases). Deletions cut 4 bases from V and 0 bases from J, with 13 bases between. CDR3 length: 15 residues. The germline CDR1 and CDR2 sequences are SNHLY and FYNNEI. The CDR3 region is CASSGSSGSSYEQYF. CDR3 nucleotides: TGTGCCAGCAGTGGGAGTTCGGGGAGCTCCTACGAGCAGTACTTC.

V gene TRBV15 combines with J gene TRBJ2-7; 7 bases map to TRBD2. Trimming took 3 bases from V and 1 from J; bases not matched to a gene: 3. CDR1 and CDR2 (germline): LNHNV, YYDKDF (reference sequence). The length of the CDR3 is 14 residues. CDR3 coding DNA: TGTGCCACCAGCAGGGGGGGGGTTTCCTACGAGCAGTACTTC. Residues: CATSRGGVSYEQYF.

This rearrangement joins TRBV7-6 to TRBJ1-2, with 7 nucleotides matching TRBD1. The CDR3 contains 17 residues. Trimming at V came to 4 bases and at J to 6 bases, leaving 17 bases not matched to a gene. The germline V gene encodes CDR1 SGHVS and CDR2 FNYEAQ. CDR3 sequence (DNA): TGTGCCAGCAGCTCTCACATGGGACAGTCGAATGCGGATGGCTACACCTTC. It encodes CASSSHMGQSNADGYTF.

The chain uses TRBV10-3 and TRBJ2-3; the match to TRBD2 covers 10 bases. The germline gives CDR1 ENHRY, CDR2 SYGVKD. V shed 6 bases, J shed 2 bases, and the junction held 8 bases outside the gene matches. The CDR3 consists of 16 residues. The CDR3 reads CAISRGLATITDTQYF. The CDR3 coding sequence is TGTGCCATCAGCCGGGGACTAGCGACGATCACAGATACGCAGTATTTT.

This chain links TRBV19 with TRBJ2-5; 9 bases fit TRBD2. This CDR3 has 16 amino acids. Trimming at V came to 3 bases and at J to 2 bases, leaving 7 bases not matched to a gene. CDR1 is LNHDA, CDR2 SQIVND, per germline (reference sequence). The CDR3 DNA is TGTGCCAGTAGTATCGGTAGCGGGGGCAAACAAGAGACCCAGTACTTC. Protein sequence: CASSIGSGGKQETQYF. The variable domain in full, completed from reference TRBV19 and TRBJ2-5, reads DGGITQSPKYLFRKEGQNVTLSCEQNLNHDAMYWYRQDPGQGLRLIYYSQIVNDFQKGDIAEGYSVSREKKESFPLTVTSAQKNPTAFYLCASSIGSGGKQETQYFGPGTRLLVL.

The gene calls are TRBV5-4 and TRBJ2-7; D may be TRBD1 (5 bases). Germline loops: CDR1 SGHNT, CDR2 YYREEE (reference sequence). Trimming stripped 3 bases from V and 3 bases from J, with 16 bases between. This CDR3 comprises 15 residues. CDR3 region: CASSSAQGYNYEQYF. Here the CDR3 DNA reads TGTGCCAGCAGCTCGGCGCAGGGTTATAACTACGAGCAGTACTTC.

This clone was observed a few times. The J gene is TRBJ2-5, the V gene TRBV19; 8 bases line up with TRBD2. The length of the CDR3 is 15 residues. The germline gives CDR1 LNHDA, CDR2 SQIVND (reference sequence). With 3 bases clipped from V and 5 bases from J, the junction kept 8 bases outside the gene matches. DNA of the CDR3: TGTGCCAGTAGTATCGGTAGCGGGGACGGGGAGACCCAGTACTTC. The encoded protein is CASSIGSGDGETQYF.

This chain's CDR3 is CATHRADEQFF. DNA for the CDR3: TGTGCCACCCACAGGGCGGATGAGCAGTTCTTC. The V call is TRBV6-5, the J call TRBJ2-1; perhaps TRBD1 as D (6 bases). Trimming removed 10 bases from V and 8 bases from J, with 12 bases in between. Germline CDR1 reads MNHEY; CDR2 reads SVGAGI. There are 11 residues in the CDR3.

The chain carries TRBV7-9 and TRBJ2-6; 8 nucleotides agree with TRBD1. Trimming at V came to 4 bases and at J to 0 bases, leaving 11 bases not matched to a gene. The CDR3 runs to 19 residues. Looked up from germline, CDR1 is SEHNR and CDR2 is FQNEAQ (reference sequence). CDR3 coding DNA: TGTGCCAGCAGCTCAAGCCGTGGGACAGGTACCTCTGGGGCCAACGTCCTGACTTTC. Translated: CASSSSRGTGTSGANVLTF.

V usage is TRBV7-2 and J usage is TRBJ1-2, with 8 bases matching TRBD1. The length of the CDR3 is 15 residues. V shed 4 bases and J 0 bases; nucleotides not matched to a gene: 4. CDR1 is SGHTA and CDR2 is FQGNSA in the germline V gene. CDR3 coding DNA: TGTGCCAGCAGCTATTACAGGGGGGCTAACTATGGCTACACCTTC. As protein: CASSYYRGANYGYTF.

The chain joins TRBV4-2 to TRBJ2-7; the D gene is possibly TRBD2 (5 bases). The CDR3 is 15 amino acids. Germline V gene data show CDR1 as LGHNA and CDR2 as YNFKEQ. V dropped 0 bases and J dropped 2 bases, with 11 bases sitting between them. As DNA, the CDR3 is TGTGCCAGCAGCCAAGACGGGCAGAGGGCCTACGAGCAGTACTTC. Translating it yields CASSQDGQRAYEQYF.